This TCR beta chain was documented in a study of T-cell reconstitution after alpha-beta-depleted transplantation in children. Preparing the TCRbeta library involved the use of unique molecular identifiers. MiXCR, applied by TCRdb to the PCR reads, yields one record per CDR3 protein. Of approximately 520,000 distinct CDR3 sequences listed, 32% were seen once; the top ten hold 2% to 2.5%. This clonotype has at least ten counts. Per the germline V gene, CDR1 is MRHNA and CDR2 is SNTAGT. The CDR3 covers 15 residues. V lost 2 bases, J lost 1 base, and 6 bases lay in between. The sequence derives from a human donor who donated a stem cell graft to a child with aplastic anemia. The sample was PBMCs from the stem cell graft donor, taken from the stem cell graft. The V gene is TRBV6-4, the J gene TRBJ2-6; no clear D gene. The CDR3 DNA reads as TGTGCCAGCAGTGACGAGCTATCTGGGGCCAACGTCCTGACTTTC. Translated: CASSDELSGANVLTF.